This TCR beta chain appears in the sequencing data of a study of blood T cell repertoires in COVID-19. This CDR3 is 15 amino acids long. The germline V gene encodes CDR1 SGHTA and CDR2 FQGNSA. With V trimmed by 3 bases and J by 3 bases, 4 bases remained unmatched. Sequencing used immunoSEQ multiplex PCR; TCRdb keeps in-frame clones, though not all of them. The sample lists about 200,000 clones, 65% to 90% occurring once. The specimen sequenced was peripheral blood. The sequence was collected from a human donor in a cohort sampled during active COVID-19. The chain links TRBV7-2 to TRBJ2-2, with 7 nucleotides matching TRBD2. CDR3 nucleotides: TGTGCCAGCAGCTTTAAGGGGAGGGACACCGGGGAGCTGTTTTTT. As protein: CASSFKGRDTGELFF.